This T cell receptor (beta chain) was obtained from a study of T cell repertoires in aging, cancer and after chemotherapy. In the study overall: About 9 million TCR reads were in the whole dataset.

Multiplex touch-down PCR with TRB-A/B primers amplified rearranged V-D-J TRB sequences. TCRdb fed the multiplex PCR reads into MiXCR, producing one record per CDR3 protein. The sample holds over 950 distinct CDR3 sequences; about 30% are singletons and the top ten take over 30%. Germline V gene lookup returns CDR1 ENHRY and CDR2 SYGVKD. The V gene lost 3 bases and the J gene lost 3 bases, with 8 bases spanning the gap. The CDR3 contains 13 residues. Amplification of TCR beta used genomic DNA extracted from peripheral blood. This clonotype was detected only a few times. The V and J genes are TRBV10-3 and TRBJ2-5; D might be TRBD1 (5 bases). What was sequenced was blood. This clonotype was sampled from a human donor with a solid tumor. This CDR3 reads CAISDSGKETQYF. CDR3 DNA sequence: TGTGCCATCAGTGACTCAGGGAAAGAGACCCAGTACTTC.